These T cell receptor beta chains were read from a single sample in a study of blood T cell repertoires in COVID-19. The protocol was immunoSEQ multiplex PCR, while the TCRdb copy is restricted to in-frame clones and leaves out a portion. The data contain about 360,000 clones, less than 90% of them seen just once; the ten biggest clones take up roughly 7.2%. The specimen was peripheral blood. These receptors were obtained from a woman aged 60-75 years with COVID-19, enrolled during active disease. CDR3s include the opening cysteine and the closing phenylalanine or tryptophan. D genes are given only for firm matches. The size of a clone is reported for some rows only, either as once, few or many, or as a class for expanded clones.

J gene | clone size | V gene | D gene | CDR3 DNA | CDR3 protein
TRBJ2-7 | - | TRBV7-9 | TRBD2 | TGTGCCGCAGAGCGGGGACTCTCCTACGAGCAGTACTTC | CAAERGLSYEQYF
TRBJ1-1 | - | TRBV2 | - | TGTGCCAGCAGTGGGGCCGAAGCTTTCTTT | CASSGAEAFF
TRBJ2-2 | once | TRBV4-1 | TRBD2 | TGCGCCAGCAGCCAAGGGTTTTTGCGAGCGGGGAAGGTCGGGGAGCTGTTTTTT | CASSQGFLRAGKVGELFF
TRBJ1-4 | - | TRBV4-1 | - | TGCGCCAGCAGCCCCCTCCCCGCAGGGGCAATTAATGAAAAACTGTTTTTT | CASSPLPAGAINEKLFF
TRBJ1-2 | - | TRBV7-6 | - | TGTGCCAGCAGCTTTTCAACCAAGGGAGACGACTATGGCTACACCTTC | CASSFSTKGDDYGYTF
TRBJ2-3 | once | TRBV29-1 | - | TGCAGCAGCAAAACAGGGCCCGGCACAGATACGCAGTATTTT | CSSKTGPGTDTQYF
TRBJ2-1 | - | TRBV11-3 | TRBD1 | TGTGCCAGCAGCTTAGCCGGGACAGGGCCTTACAATGAGCAGTTCTTC | CASSLAGTGPYNEQFF
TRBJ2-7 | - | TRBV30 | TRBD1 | TGTGCCTGGAGACTACAGGGGTCTCTGGGGGAGCAGTACTTC | CAWRLQGSLGEQYF
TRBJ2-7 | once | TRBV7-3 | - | TGTGCCAGCAGCTTGGGGGGGCCACCCTACGAGCAGTACTTC | CASSLGGPPYEQYF
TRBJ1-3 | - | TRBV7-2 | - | TGTGCCAGCAGCCGGGACTACAGCTCTGGAAACACCATATATTTT | CASSRDYSSGNTIYF
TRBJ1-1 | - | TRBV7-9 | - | TGTGCCAGCAGCTTAGCGCTAGCAGGCGCTGAAGCTTTCTTT | CASSLALAGAEAFF
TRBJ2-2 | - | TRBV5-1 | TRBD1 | TGCGCCAGCAGCTCTTGGACAGGAGGAAGCGGGGAGCTGTTTTTT | CASSSWTGGSGELFF
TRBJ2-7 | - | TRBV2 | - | TGTGCCAGCAGTGAACTTACAGGCTGGTACGAGCAGTACTTC | CASSELTGWYEQYF
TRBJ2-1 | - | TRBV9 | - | TGTGCCAGCAGCGTCCGGGATAGCTCCTACAATGAGCAGTTCTTC | CASSVRDSSYNEQFF
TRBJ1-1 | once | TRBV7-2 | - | TGTGCCAGCAGCTTACTGGGGCAGAACACTGAAGCTTTCTTT | CASSLLGQNTEAFF
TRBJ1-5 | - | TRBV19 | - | TGTGCCAGTAGTTTGGAGGGGTCGGGCAATCAGCCCCAGCATTTT | CASSLEGSGNQPQHF
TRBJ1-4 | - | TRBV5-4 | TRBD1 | TGTGCCAGCAGTTCCGGGACAGCTAATGAAAAACTGTTTTTT | CASSSGTANEKLFF
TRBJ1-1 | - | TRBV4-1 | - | TGCGCCAGCAGCCAGACAGGGAACACTGAAGCTTTCTTT | CASSQTGNTEAFF
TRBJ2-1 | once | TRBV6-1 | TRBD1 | TGTGCCAGCATCCTCAGACAGGGGAACTACAATGAGCAGTTCTTC | CASILRQGNYNEQFF
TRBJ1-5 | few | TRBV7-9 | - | TGTGCCAGCAGCCCGATCGGGGGTAGCAATCAGCCCCAGCATTTT | CASSPIGGSNQPQHF
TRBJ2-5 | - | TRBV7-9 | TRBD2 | TGTGCCAGCAGCGCGCGACTAGCGCAGACCCAGTACTTC | CASSARLAQTQYF
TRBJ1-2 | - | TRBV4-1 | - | TGCGCCAGCAGCCACCCCATTACGGGTTTTGATGGCTACACCTTC | CASSHPITGFDGYTF
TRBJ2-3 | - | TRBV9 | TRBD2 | TGTGCCAGCAGCGTAGGAAGCGGGGGGACCACAGATACGCAGTATTTT | CASSVGSGGTTDTQYF
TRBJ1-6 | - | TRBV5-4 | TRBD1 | TGTGCCAGCAGCACAGGGACAGGGATTTCACCCCTCCACTTT | CASSTGTGISPLHF
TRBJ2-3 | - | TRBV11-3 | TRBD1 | TGTGCCAGCGCTACACCGGGACAGGCATTAAGTACGCAGTATTTT | CASATPGQALSTQYF
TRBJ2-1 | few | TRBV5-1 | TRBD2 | TGCGCCAGCAGCTTGCTAGCGGGGGGGTTAAATGAGCAGTTCTTC | CASSLLAGGLNEQFF
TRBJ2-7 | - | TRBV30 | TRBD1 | TGTGCCTACGGAAGGGGGCACGAGCAGTACTTC | CAYGRGHEQYF
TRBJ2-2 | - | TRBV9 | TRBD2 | TGTGCCAGCAGCGTAGCCGGGACTAGAAGGATTATTAACACCGGGGAGCTGTTTTTT | CASSVAGTRRIINTGELFF
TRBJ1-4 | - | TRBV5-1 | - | TGCGCCAGCAGCTTGGATTCAGAGGGAGAAGAGGAAAAACTGTTTTTT | CASSLDSEGEEEKLFF
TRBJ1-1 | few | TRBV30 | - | TGTGCCTGGTCCTTGAGCCCTGAAGCTTTCTTT | CAWSLSPEAFF
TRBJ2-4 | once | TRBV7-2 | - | TGTGCCAGCAGCGCGACAGCTAAAAACATTCAGTACTTC | CASSATAKNIQYF
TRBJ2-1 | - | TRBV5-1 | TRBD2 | TGCGCCAGCAGCGGGACTAGCGGGGGGATAAATGAGCAGTTCTTC | CASSGTSGGINEQFF
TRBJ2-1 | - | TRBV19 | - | TGTGCCAGTAGTATGAAAGCGAGCTCCTACAATGAGCAGTTCTTC | CASSMKASSYNEQFF
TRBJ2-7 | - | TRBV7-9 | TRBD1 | TGTGCCAGCAGCTTAGAGGGACAGAGCTCCTACGAGCAGTACTTC | CASSLEGQSSYEQYF
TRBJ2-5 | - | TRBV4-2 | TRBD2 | TGTGCCAGCAGCCAAGATCCACTAGCGGGCGGCCGAGGGACCCAGTACTTC | CASSQDPLAGGRGTQYF
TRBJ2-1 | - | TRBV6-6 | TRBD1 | TGTGCCAGCAACGCAAAAGACAGGGGGCTCTACAATGAGCAGTTCTTC | CASNAKDRGLYNEQFF
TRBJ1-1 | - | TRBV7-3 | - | TGTGCCAGCAGCTCCCGGGGGGGAATGAACACTGAAGCTTTCTTT | CASSSRGGMNTEAFF
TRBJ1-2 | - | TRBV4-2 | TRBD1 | TGTGCCAGCAGCCAAGATGCAGGGGGCAAAGATGGCTACACCTTC | CASSQDAGGKDGYTF
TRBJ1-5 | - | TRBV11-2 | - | TGTGCCAGCAGCCAGGAGGGGCAGCCCCAGCATTTT | CASSQEGQPQHF
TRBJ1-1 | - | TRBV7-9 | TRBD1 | TGTGCCAGCAGCCCAGGGACAGGGGGCGCGAACACTGAAGCTTTCTTT | CASSPGTGGANTEAFF
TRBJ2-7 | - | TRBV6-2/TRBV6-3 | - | TGTGCCAGCAGTCAGGGACTGGGACGGGAGCAGTACTTC | CASSQGLGREQYF
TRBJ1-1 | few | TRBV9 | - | TGTGCCAGCAGCGTAGCCTTCGGGGGGCACACTGAAGCTTTCTTT | CASSVAFGGHTEAFF
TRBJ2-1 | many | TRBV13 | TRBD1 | TGTGCCAGCAGCTCCCGGGACAGGAACAATGAGCAGTTCTTC | CASSSRDRNNEQFF
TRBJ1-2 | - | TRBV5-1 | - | TGCGCCAGCAGGGTGTTACAGGGTAACTATGGCTACACCTTC | CASRVLQGNYGYTF
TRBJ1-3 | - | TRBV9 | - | TGTGCCAGCAGCGCCAACACACGCTCTGGAAACACCATATATTTT | CASSANTRSGNTIYF
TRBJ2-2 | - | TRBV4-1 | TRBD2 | TGCGCCAGCAGCCGGCAACGCGGGGGAGGGACCGGGGAGCTGTTTTTT | CASSRQRGGGTGELFF